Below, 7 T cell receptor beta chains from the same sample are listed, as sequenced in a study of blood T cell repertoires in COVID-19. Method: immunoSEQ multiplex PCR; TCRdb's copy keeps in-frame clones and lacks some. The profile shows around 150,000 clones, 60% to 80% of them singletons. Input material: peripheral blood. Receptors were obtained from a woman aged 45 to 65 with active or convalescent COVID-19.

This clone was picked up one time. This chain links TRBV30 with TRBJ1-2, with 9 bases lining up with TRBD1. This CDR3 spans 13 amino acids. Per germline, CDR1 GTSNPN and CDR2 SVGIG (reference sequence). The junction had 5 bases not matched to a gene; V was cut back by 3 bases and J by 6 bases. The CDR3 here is CAWSARTGDGYTF. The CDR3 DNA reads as TGTGCCTGGAGCGCCCGGACAGGGGATGGCTACACCTTC.

CDR3 coding DNA: TGTGCCAGTACCACTACTCCTGGGGGGGTACCATATGGCTACACCTTC. As protein: CASTTTPGGVPYGYTF. The gene calls are TRBV19 and TRBJ1-2; perhaps TRBD1 as D (5 bases). V was shortened by 7 bases and J by 5 bases, with 23 bases between the two germline ends. CDR3 size: 16 residues. The germline gives CDR1 LNHDA, CDR2 SQIVND (reference sequence).

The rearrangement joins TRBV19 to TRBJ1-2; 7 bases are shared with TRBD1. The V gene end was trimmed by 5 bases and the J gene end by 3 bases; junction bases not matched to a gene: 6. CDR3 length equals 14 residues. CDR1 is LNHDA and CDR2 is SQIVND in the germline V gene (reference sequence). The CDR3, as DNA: TGTGCCAGTAGTCTTCAGGGGGTCGACTATGGCTACACCTTC. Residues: CASSLQGVDYGYTF.

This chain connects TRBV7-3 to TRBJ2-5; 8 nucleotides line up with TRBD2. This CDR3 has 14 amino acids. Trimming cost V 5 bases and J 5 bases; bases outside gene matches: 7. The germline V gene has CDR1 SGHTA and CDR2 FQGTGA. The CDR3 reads CASSPRGAGETQYF. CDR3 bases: TGTGCCAGCAGCCCGCGGGGGGCCGGTGAGACCCAGTACTTC.

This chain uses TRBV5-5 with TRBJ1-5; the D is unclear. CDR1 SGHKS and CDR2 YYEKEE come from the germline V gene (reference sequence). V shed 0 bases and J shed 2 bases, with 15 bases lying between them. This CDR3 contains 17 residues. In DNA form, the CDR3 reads TGTGCCAGCAGCTTGGGGCCGGGGAGTAAAGGCAATCAGCCCCAGCATTTT. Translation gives CASSLGPGSKGNQPQHF. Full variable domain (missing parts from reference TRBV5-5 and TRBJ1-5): DAGVTQSPTHLIKTRGQQVTLRCSPISGHKSVSWYQQVLGQGPQFIFQYYEKEERGRGNFPDRFSARQFPNYSSELNVNALLLGDSALYLCASSLGPGSKGNQPQHFGDGTRLSIL.

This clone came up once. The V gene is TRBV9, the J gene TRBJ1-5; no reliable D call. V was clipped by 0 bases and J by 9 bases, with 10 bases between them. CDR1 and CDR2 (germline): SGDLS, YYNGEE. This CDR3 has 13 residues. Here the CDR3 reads CASSVGGGGPQHF. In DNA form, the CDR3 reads TGTGCCAGCAGCGTAGGAGGCGGAGGGCCCCAGCATTTT.

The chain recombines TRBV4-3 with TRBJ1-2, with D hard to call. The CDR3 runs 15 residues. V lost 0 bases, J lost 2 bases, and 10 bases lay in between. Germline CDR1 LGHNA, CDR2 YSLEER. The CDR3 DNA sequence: TGCGCCAGCAGCCAAGAGGCTGCACAGAACTATGGCTACACCTTC. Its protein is CASSQEAAQNYGYTF.